Presented here are 26 T cell receptor beta chains from one specimen sequenced in a study of blood T cells in healthy people across ages. Alongside a J-beta primer mix, a sample-barcoded 5' primer served in a second PCR lasting about 6 to 11 cycles. MiXCR was run by TCRdb on the 5' RACE reads, yielding one entry per CDR3 protein. The profile covers around 1.5 million distinct CDR3 sequences, with around 35% appearing a single time and about 10% taken by the ten largest. Specimen: blood. All receptors come from a woman aged 25-40 years in good health.

The CDR3 DNA is TGTGCCAGCAGCCCGGCTAGCGGGGTGCCCTACGAGCAGTACTTC. Encoded protein: CASSPASGVPYEQYF. The V and J genes are TRBV7-6 and TRBJ2-7; 9 nucleotides align to TRBD2. Germline V gene data show CDR1 as SGHVS and CDR2 as FNYEAQ. This CDR3 is 15 amino acids long. V lost 5 bases, J lost 2 bases, and 7 bases stayed unmatched.

This clonotype was found a few times. This chain connects TRBV21-1 to TRBJ2-6. TRBV21-1 is given as a pseudogene. The CDR3 spans 9 residues. The CDR3, as DNA: TGTGCCAGCAGCCTGATGGTGACTTTC. Its translation is CASSLMVTF.

The chain uses TRBV5-5 and TRBJ2-3; D gene uncertain. Trimming pared 0 bases from V and 1 base from J, leaving 9 bases between. The CDR3 is 15 amino acids. CDR1 and CDR2 from the germline V gene are SGHKS and YYEKEE (reference sequence). CDR3 DNA: TGTGCCAGCAGCTTGGCAGGCCTCGGCACAGATACGCAGTATTTT. This translates into CASSLAGLGTDTQYF.

This clonotype was observed a handful of times. The V gene is TRBV4-1, the J gene TRBJ2-7; TRBD2 agrees at 13 bases. This CDR3 has 17 amino acids. The junction had 7 bases not matched to a gene; V was cut back by 1 base and J by 4 bases. Per germline, CDR1 MGHRA and CDR2 YSYEKL. The CDR3, as DNA: TGCGCCAGCAGCCAAGTTCCCGGACTAGCGGGGGTGTACGAGCAGTACTTC. It encodes CASSQVPGLAGVYEQYF.

This clonotype turned up a few times. The chain has TRBV20-1 and TRBJ2-7; possibly TRBD1 or TRBD2 for D (5 bases each). Trimming pared 6 bases from V and 6 bases from J, leaving 30 bases between. Per the germline V gene, CDR1 is DFQATT and CDR2 is SNEGSKA (reference sequence). There are 17 residues in the CDR3. The CDR3 nucleotides are TGCAGTGCCCGTCCCCCGTTACACGTCCGGGTCGGGGCCGAGCAGTACTTC. Its protein product is CSARPPLHVRVGAEQYF.

The genes are TRBV12-3 or TRBV12-4 and TRBJ1-1; the match to TRBD1 covers 9 bases. This CDR3 is built from 14 residues. Trimming took 11 bases from V and 3 from J; bases not matched to a gene: 10. The CDR3 loop reads CACNYRGRDTEAFF. CDR3 nucleotides: TGTGCCTGCAACTACAGGGGGCGAGACACTGAAGCTTTCTTT.

The J gene is TRBJ1-1, the V gene TRBV29-1; 8 bases fit TRBD1. Germline V gene sequence: CDR1 SQVTM, CDR2 ANQGSEA. The CDR3 has 14 residues. J lost 3 bases, V lost 5 bases, and 8 bases had no gene match. The CDR3 sequence is CSVRQGAGDTEAFF. CDR3 DNA sequence: TGCAGCGTTAGGCAGGGGGCCGGCGACACTGAAGCTTTCTTT.

The V call is TRBV7-9, the J call TRBJ2-1; D unclear. Germline V lookup: CDR1 SEHNR, CDR2 FQNEAQ (reference sequence). The ends were cut back, 7 bases at V and 5 bases at J, with 15 bases in the middle. This CDR3 is 14 amino acids long. The CDR3 here is CASNKWGRDNEQFF. The DNA of the CDR3 is TGTGCCAGCAACAAATGGGGTCGGGACAATGAGCAGTTCTTC.

The gene calls are TRBV29-1 and TRBJ2-1, with D perhaps TRBD1 (5 bases). The germline V and J ends were trimmed by 5 bases and 8 bases, with 16 bases remaining between them. The CDR3 spans 13 residues. The germline V gene has CDR1 SQVTM and CDR2 ANQGSEA. CDR3 sequence reads: CSVHRPLGDEQFF. The CDR3, as DNA: TGCAGCGTTCACAGGCCCCTGGGCGATGAGCAGTTCTTC.

The V call is TRBV12-3 or TRBV12-4, the J call TRBJ2-2; D possibly corresponds to TRBD2 (6 bases). Trimming removed 3 bases from V and 1 base from J, with 9 bases in between. This CDR3 comprises 15 residues. CDR3 nucleotide sequence: TGTGCCAGCAGTTTGGGGAGGTTGAACACCGGGGAGCTGTTTTTT. Its translation is CASSLGRLNTGELFF.

The V and J genes are TRBV7-8 and TRBJ2-7; 11 nucleotides agree with TRBD2. This CDR3 contains 15 residues. J lost 7 bases, V lost 5 bases, and 10 bases had no gene match. The germline V gene encodes CDR1 SGHVS and CDR2 FQNEAQ. As DNA, the CDR3 is TGTGCCAGCAGCGATCTGGGACTAGCGGATTTTGAGCAGTACTTC. Its translation is CASSDLGLADFEQYF.

The J gene is TRBJ2-7, the V gene TRBV28, with TRBD1 identical over 7 bases. J was trimmed by 6 bases and V by 5 bases; bases with no gene match: 16. The CDR3 has 16 residues. Germline V gene sequence: CDR1 MDHEN, CDR2 SYDVKM. The CDR3 bases are TGTGCCAGCAGTCCCCCCCGACAGGGATGGGGCCCCGAGCAGTACTTC. It codes for CASSPPRQGWGPEQYF.

The chain recombines TRBV18 with TRBJ2-5; 9 nucleotides agree with TRBD2. V was pared by 3 bases and J by 4 bases, with 6 bases of the junction left unmatched. The CDR3 spans 15 residues. In germline, CDR1 is KGHSH, CDR2 LQKENI. DNA for the CDR3: TGTGCCAGCTCACCCCCATGGACTAGCGCAGAGACCCAGTACTTC. Encoded protein: CASSPPWTSAETQYF.

This sequence joins TRBV27 and TRBJ2-7; D is unclear. The CDR3 is made up of 15 amino acids. V was trimmed by 4 bases and J by 2 bases, leaving 15 bases between them. CDR1 and CDR2 from the germline V gene are MNHEY and SMNVEV (reference sequence). CDR3 in DNA: TGTGCCAGCAGTTCCGCCGGGCCTGGGACCTACGAGCAGTACTTC. Encoded protein: CASSSAGPGTYEQYF.

V gene TRBV10-3 combines with J gene TRBJ2-3, with D perhaps given as TRBD1 or TRBD2 (5 bases each). This CDR3 region has 15 residues. The V end was cut by 3 bases, the J end by 0 bases, with 10 bases between. Germline V gene sequence: CDR1 ENHRY, CDR2 SYGVKD. Here the CDR3 reads CAISEGTPSTDTQYF. The CDR3 DNA reads as TGTGCCATCAGTGAAGGGACCCCTAGCACAGATACGCAGTATTTT.

The chain links TRBV12-3 or TRBV12-4 to TRBJ2-3, with D hard to call. The V and J ends lost 1 base and 2 bases respectively, with 13 bases between them. The CDR3 sequence is 16 residues long. The CDR3 nucleotides read TGTGCCAGCAGTTTAGATCGCGGCGGCTACACAGATACGCAGTATTTT. This encodes CASSLDRGGYTDTQYF.

This clonotype was recorded a few times. The chain has TRBV6-5 and TRBJ2-3, with D tentatively TRBD1 (5 bases). The germline CDR1 and CDR2 sequences are MNHEY and SVGAGI. CDR3 length: 13 residues. The V gene lost 7 bases and the J gene lost 3 bases, with 11 bases spanning the gap. The DNA of the CDR3 is TGTGCCAGCACCAACTCAGGGACAGATACGCAGTATTTT. Its translation: CASTNSGTDTQYF.

This chain's CDR3 is CAISESLAGGASTDTQYF. The CDR3 nucleotides are TGTGCCATCAGTGAGTCCCTAGCGGGGGGGGCTAGCACAGATACGCAGTATTTT. This chain uses TRBV10-3 with TRBJ2-3; the match to TRBD2 covers 12 bases. There are 18 residues in the CDR3. The junction had 4 bases not matched to a gene; V was cut back by 0 bases and J by 0 bases. Germline V gene sequence: CDR1 ENHRY, CDR2 SYGVKD.

This clonotype occurred a few times. The chain employs TRBV27 and TRBJ2-6; unclear D gene. The CDR3 is 14 amino acids. Trimming stripped 7 bases from V and 4 bases from J, with 11 bases between. The germline V gene has CDR1 MNHEY and CDR2 SMNVEV (reference sequence). The CDR3 DNA reads as TGTGCCAGCAACGAGGTAGGGGGGGCCAACGTCCTGACTTTC. This gives the protein CASNEVGGANVLTF.

J is TRBJ1-5 and V is TRBV4-1, with D unresolved. CDR3 size: 14 residues. From germline, CDR1 is MGHRA and CDR2 YSYEKL. Trimming shortened V by 6 bases and J by 6 bases, and 15 bases separated the two germline ends. The CDR3 nucleotides read TGCGCCAGCAGGCGACTCGGACCGAGTCAGCCCCAGCATTTT. Its translation: CASRRLGPSQPQHF.

This CDR3 reads CASRSGTGQFF. DNA of the CDR3: TGTGCCAGCAGGTCCGGGACGGGACAGTTCTTC. The rearrangement uses TRBV6-2 or TRBV6-3 and TRBJ2-1; D could derive from TRBD1 or TRBD2 (5 bases each). The CDR3 spans 11 residues. CDR1 is MNHEY and CDR2 is SVGEGT in the germline V gene. Trimming pared 6 bases from V and 13 bases from J, leaving 13 bases between.

This clonotype was counted between two and nine times. CDR3 region: CASAQFSDTEAFF. DNA for the CDR3: TGTGCCAGCGCCCAGTTCTCGGACACTGAAGCTTTCTTT. V gene TRBV7-3 combines with J gene TRBJ1-1; D call uncertain. Germline V lookup: CDR1 SGHTA, CDR2 FQGTGA. This CDR3 is built from 13 residues. V dropped 8 bases and J dropped 3 bases, with 13 bases sitting between them.

This clonotype was observed a single time. The CDR3 bases are TGTGCCAGCTCACCACCTTCCGGGGCAGGGCCGGGTGAGCAGTTCTTC. Translating it yields CASSPPSGAGPGEQFF. V gene TRBV18 combines with J gene TRBJ2-1; D may match TRBD1 or TRBD2 (5 bases each). Trimming pared 0 bases from V and 9 bases from J, leaving 18 bases between. The CDR3 runs 16 residues. Looked up from germline, CDR1 is KGHSH and CDR2 is LQKENI.

The rearrangement links TRBV2 to TRBJ1-2; the match to TRBD1 covers 9 bases. The CDR3 loop spans 15 amino acids. Germline loops: CDR1 SNHLY, CDR2 FYNNEI. The J segment lost 4 bases and the V segment lost 6 bases, leaving 9 bases of the junction unmatched. The DNA for the CDR3 is TGTGCCAGCAGGGCCCTGGGACAGGGACCCTATGGCTACACCTTC. It encodes CASRALGQGPYGYTF.

The chain joins TRBV5-1 to TRBJ2-3; 7 bases line up with TRBD1. Germline-derived CDR1 and CDR2 are SGHRS and YFSETQ. The CDR3 totals 14 residues. The junction had 4 bases not matched to a gene; V was cut back by 4 bases and J by 2 bases. CDR3 in amino acids: CASSGGQITDTQYF. CDR3 nucleotides: TGCGCCAGCAGCGGGGGACAGATCACAGATACGCAGTATTTT.

The sample holds many counts of this clonotype. V is TRBV7-3 and J is TRBJ2-6; D unresolved. CDR3 length equals 16 residues. Germline CDR1 and CDR2: SGHTA and FQGTGA. Between the trimmed V and J ends, which lost 5 bases and 4 bases, there was a span of 15 bases. CDR3 sequence: CASSARWGDGANVLTF. The CDR3 DNA sequence: TGTGCCAGCAGCGCCCGGTGGGGTGACGGGGCCAACGTCCTGACTTTC.